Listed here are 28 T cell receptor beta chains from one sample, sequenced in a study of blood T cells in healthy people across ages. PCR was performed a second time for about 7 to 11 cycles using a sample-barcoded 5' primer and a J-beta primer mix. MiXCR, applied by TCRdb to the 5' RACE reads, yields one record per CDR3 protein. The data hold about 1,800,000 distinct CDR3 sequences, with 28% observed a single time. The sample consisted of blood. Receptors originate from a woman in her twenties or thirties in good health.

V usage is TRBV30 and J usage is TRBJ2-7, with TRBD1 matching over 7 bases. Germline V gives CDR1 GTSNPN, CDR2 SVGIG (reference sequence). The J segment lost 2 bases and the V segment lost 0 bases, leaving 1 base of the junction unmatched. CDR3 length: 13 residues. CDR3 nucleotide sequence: TGTGCCTGGAGTGTAGGGGGCACCTACGAGCAGTACTTC. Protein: CAWSVGGTYEQYF.

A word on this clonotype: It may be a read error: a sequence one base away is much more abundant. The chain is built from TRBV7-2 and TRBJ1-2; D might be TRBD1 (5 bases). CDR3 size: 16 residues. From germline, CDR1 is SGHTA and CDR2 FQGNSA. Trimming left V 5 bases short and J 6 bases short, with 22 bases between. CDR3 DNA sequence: TGTGCCAGCAGCCCAGGCGTCGTTCGGGGGAGCGATGGCTACACCTTC. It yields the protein CASSPGVVRGSDGYTF.

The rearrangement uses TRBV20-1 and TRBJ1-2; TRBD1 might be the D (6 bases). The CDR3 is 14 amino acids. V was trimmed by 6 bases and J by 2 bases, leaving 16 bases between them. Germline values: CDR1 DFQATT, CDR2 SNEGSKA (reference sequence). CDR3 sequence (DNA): TGCAGTGCCCAGGGGCGACAGTCAAACTATGGCTACACCTTC. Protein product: CSAQGRQSNYGYTF.

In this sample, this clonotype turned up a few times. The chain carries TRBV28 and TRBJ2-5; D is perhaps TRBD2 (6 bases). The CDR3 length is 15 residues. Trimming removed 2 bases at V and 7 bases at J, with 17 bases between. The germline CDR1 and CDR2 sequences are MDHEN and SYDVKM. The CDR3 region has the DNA TGTGCCAGCAGTTTAAGTCCAGGACGGAGGGGGACCCAGTACTTC. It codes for CASSLSPGRRGTQYF. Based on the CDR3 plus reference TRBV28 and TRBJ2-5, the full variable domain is DVKVTQSSRYLVKRTGEKVFLECVQDMDHENMFWYRQDPGLGLRLIYFSYDVKMKEKGDIPEGYSVSREKKERFSLILESASTNQTSMYLCASSLSPGRRGTQYFGPGTRLLVL.

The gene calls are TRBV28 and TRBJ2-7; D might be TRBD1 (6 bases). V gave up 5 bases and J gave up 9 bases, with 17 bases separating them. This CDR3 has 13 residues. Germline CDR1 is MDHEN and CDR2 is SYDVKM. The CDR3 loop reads CASSLQSGVRQYF. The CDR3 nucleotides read TGTGCCAGCAGTCTCCAGTCAGGGGTTAGGCAGTACTTC.

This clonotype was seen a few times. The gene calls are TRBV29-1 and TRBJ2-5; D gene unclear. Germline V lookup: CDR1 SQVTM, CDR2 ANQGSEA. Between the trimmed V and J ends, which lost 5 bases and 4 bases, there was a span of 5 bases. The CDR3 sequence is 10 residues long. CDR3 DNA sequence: TGCAGCGTTCATTCAGAGACCCAGTACTTC. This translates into CSVHSETQYF.

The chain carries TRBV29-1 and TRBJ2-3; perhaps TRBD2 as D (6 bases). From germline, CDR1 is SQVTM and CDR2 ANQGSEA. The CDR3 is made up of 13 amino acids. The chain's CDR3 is CSPPRGSTDTQYF. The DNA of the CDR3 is TGCAGTCCCCCCCGGGGGTCCACAGATACGCAGTATTTT.

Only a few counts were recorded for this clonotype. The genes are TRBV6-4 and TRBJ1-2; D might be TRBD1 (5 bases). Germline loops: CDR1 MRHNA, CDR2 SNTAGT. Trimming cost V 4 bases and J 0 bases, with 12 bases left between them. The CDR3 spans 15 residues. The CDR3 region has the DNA TGTGCCAGCAGTGCCGGGGGTGCCCCTAACTATGGCTACACCTTC. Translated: CASSAGGAPNYGYTF.

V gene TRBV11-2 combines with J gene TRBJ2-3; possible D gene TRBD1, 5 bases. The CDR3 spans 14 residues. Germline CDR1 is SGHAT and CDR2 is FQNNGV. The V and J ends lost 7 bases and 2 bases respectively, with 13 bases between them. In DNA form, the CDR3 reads TGTGCCAGCACCAAGACAGAAAACACAGATACGCAGTATTTT. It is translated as CASTKTENTDTQYF.

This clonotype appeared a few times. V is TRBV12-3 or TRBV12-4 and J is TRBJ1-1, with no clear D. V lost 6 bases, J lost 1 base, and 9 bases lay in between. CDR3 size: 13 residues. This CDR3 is CASRHQRNTEAFF. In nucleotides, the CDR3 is TGTGCCAGCAGACACCAGAGGAACACTGAAGCTTTCTTT.

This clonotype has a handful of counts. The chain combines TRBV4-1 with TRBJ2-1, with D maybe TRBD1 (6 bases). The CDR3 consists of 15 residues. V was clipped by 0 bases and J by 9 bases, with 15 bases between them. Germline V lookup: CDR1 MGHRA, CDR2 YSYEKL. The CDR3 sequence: CASSQDLGAGIEQFF. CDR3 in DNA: TGCGCCAGCAGCCAAGATTTGGGGGCGGGTATTGAGCAGTTCTTC.

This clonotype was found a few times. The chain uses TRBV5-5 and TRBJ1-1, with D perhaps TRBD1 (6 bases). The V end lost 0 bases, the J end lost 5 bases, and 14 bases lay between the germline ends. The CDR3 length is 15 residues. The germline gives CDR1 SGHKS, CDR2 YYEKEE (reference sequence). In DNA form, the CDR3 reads TGTGCCAGCAGCTTGGGGGGGGCGAGTGGGACTGAAGCTTTCTTT. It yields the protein CASSLGGASGTEAFF.

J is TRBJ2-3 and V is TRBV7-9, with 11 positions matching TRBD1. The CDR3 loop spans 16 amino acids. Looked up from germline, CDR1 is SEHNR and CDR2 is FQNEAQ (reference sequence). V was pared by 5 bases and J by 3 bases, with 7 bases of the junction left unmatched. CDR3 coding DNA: TGTGCCAGCAGCACGCCGGGGACAGGGGGAACAGATACGCAGTATTTT. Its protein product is CASSTPGTGGTDTQYF.

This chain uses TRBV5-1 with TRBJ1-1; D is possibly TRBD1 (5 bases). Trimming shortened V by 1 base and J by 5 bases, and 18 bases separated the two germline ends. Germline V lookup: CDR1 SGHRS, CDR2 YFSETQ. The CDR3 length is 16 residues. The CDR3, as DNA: TGCGCCAGCAGCTTGCTGATTTCGCAGGGAGGAACTGAAGCTTTCTTT. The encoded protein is CASSLLISQGGTEAFF.

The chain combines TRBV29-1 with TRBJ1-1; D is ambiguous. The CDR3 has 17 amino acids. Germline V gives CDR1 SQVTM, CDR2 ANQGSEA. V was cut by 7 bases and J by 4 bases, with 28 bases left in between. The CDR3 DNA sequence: TGCAGCGGCCGGGATCGTTGGGTCTCGGAGATGAGCACTGAAGCTTTCTTT. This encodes CSGRDRWVSEMSTEAFF.

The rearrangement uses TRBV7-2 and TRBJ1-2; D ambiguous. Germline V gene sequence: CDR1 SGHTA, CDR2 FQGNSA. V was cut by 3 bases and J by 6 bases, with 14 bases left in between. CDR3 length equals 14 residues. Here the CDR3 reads CASSFRPRPHGYTF. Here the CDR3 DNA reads TGTGCCAGCAGCTTTAGACCCAGGCCCCATGGCTACACCTTC. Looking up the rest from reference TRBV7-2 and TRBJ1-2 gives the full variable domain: GAGVSQSPSNKVTEKGKDVELRCDPISGHTALYWYRQSLGQGLEFLIYFQGNSAPDKSGLPSDRFSAERTGGSVSTLTIQRTQQEDSAVYLCASSFRPRPHGYTFGSGTRLTVV.

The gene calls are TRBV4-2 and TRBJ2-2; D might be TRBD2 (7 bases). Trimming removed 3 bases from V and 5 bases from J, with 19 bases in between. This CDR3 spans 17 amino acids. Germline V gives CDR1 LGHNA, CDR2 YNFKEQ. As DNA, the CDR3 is TGTGCCAGCAGCCATCAAGGGGGGGCGGCGCGGACCGGGGAGCTGTTTTTT. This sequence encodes CASSHQGGAARTGELFF.

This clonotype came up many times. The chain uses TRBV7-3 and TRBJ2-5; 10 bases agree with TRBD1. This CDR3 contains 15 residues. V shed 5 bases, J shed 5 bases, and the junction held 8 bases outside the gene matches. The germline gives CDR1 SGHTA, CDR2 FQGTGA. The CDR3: CASSRSGTGDETQYF. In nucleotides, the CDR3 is TGTGCCAGCAGCAGATCCGGGACAGGGGACGAGACCCAGTACTTC.

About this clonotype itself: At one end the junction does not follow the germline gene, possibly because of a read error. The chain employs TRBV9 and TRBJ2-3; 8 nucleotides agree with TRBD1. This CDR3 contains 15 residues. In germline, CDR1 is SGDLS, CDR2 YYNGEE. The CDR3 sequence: CASSATGGNTDAQYF. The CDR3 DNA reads TGTGCCAGCAGCGCAACAGGGGGTAACACAGATGCGCAGTATTTT.

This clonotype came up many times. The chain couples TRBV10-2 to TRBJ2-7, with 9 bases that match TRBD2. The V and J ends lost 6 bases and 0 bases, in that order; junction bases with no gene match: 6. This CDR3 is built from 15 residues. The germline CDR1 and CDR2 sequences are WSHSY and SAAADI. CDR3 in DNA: TGCGCCAGCAGCGAGGGACTAGCAGACTCCTACGAGCAGTACTTC. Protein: CASSEGLADSYEQYF.

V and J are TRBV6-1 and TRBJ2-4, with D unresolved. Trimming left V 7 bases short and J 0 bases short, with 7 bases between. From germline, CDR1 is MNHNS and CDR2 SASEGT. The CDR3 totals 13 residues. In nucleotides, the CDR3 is TGTGCCAGCACCTCGGTAGCCAAAAACATTCAGTACTTC. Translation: CASTSVAKNIQYF.

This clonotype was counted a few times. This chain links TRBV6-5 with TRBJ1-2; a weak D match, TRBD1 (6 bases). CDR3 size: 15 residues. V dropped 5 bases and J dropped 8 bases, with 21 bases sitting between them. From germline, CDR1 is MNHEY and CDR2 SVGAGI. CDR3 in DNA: TGTGCCAGCAGTGAAACATTCAGGGGTCTATACGGCTACACCTTC. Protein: CASSETFRGLYGYTF.

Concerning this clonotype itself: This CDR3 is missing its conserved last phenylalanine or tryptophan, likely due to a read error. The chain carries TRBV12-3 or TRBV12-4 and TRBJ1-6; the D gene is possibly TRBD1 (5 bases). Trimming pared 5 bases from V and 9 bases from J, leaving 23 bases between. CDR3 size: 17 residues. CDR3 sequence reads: CASSPPNYSGRGSPLHC. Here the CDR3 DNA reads TGTGCCAGCAGTCCTCCTAACTATTCGGGAAGGGGTTCACCCCTCCACTGT.

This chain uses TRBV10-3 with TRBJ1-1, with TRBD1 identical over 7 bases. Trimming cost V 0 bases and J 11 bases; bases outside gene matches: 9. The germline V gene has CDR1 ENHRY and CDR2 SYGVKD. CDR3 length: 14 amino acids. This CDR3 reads CAISESVGGTMAFF. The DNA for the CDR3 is TGTGCCATCAGTGAGTCGGTAGGGGGCACGATGGCTTTCTTT.

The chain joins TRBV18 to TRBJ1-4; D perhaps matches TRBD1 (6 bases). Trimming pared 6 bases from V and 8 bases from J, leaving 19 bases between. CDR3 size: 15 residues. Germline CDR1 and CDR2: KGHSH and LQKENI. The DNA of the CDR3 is TGTGCCAGCTCCCCAGAACTCCGGACAGACGAAAAACTGTTTTTT. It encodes CASSPELRTDEKLFF.

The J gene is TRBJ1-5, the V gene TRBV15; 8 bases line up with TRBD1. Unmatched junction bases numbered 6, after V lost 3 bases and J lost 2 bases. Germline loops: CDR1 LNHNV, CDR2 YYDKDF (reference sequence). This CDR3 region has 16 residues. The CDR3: CATSRGGGQGNQPQHF. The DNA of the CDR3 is TGTGCCACCAGCAGGGGGGGGGGACAGGGCAATCAGCCCCAGCATTTT.

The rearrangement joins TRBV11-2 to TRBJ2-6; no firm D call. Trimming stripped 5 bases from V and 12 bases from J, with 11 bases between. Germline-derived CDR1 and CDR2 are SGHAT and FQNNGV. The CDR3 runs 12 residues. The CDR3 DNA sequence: TGTGCCAGCAGCCTAACCTCGGGCGTCCTGACTTTC. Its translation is CASSLTSGVLTF.

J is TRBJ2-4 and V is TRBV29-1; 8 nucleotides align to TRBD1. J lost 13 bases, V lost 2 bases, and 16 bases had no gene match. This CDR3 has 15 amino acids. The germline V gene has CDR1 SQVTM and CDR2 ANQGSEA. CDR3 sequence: CSVESRQGAINEQYF. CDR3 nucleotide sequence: TGCAGCGTTGAAAGTAGGCAGGGGGCGATAAATGAGCAGTACTTC.